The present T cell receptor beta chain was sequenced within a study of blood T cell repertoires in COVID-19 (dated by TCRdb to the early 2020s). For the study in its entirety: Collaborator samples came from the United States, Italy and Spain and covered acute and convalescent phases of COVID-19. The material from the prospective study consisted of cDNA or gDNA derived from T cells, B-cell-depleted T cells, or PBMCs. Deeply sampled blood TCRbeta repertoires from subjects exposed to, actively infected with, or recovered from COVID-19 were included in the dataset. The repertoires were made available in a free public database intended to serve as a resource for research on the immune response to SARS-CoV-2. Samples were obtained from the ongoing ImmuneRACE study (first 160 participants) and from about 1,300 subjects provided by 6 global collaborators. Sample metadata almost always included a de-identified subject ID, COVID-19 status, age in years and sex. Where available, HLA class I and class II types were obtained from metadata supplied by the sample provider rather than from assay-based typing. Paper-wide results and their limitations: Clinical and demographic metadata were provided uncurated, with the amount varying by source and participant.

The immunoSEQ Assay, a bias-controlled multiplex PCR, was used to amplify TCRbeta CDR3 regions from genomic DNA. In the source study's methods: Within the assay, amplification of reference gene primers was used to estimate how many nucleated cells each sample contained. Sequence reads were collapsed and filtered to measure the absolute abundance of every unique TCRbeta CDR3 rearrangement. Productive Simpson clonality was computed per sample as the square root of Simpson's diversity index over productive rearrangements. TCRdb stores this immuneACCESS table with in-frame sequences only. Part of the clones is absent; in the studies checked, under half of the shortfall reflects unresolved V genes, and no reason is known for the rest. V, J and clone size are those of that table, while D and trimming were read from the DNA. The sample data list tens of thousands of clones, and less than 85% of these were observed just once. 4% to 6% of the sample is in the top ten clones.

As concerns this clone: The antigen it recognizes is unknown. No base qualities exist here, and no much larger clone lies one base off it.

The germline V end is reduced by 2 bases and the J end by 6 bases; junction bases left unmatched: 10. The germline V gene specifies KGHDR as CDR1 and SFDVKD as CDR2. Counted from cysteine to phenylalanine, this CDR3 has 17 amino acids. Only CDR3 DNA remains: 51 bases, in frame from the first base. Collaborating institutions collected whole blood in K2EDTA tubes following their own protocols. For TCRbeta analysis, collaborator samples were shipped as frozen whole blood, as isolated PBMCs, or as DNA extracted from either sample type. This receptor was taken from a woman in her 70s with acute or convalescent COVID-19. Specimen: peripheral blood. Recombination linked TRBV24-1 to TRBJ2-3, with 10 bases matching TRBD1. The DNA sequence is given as TGTGCCACCAGTGATTCAGTAGACAGGGGGCGCCTGGATACGCAGTATTTT. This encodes CATSDSVDRGRLDTQYF.